This T cell receptor (beta chain) came from a study of cytomegalovirus exposure and HLA in healthy donors. Primers included in the PCR were 60 Vbeta and 13 Jbeta primers. Produced via immunoSEQ multiplex PCR; TCRdb's table is partial and in-frame only. Among 120,000 to 150,000 clones, 65% to 75% were seen once, and the ten largest hold approximately 4.3%. The CDR3 contains 15 residues. Germline V gives CDR1 SGDLS, CDR2 YYNGEE. Deletions cut 0 bases from V and 4 bases from J, with 11 bases between. Donors had nominal health at sampling but likely had unrecorded immune exposures. The source is a man aged 60 to 69 in good health and CMV-seronegative. The chain links TRBV9 to TRBJ1-5; D gene unclear. Input material: PBMCs. The CDR3 loop is CASSVGVTVNQPQHF. The CDR3 DNA is TGTGCCAGCAGCGTAGGAGTGACTGTGAATCAGCCCCAGCATTTT.